The clone carrying this T cell receptor (beta chain) was observed a handful of times. TCRdb processed the 5' RACE reads anew with MiXCR; each CDR3 protein has one entry. The repertoire holds about 77,000 distinct CDR3 sequences, with approximately 5% as singletons. The record originates from a study of early T cells in non-severe SARS-CoV-2 infection. Trimming removed 4 bases from V and 7 bases from J, with 11 bases in between. CDR1 and CDR2 from the germline V gene are LGHDT and YNNKEL (reference sequence). The CDR3 totals 12 residues. The rearrangement uses TRBV3-1 and TRBJ2-7; perhaps TRBD1 as D (6 bases). This TCR was sampled from an adult who was a healthcare worker with PCR-confirmed SARS-CoV-2 infection or an uninfected control (not recorded which). Sequencing was performed on whole blood, taken at baseline. CDR3 amino acids: CASSRGLREQYF. The DNA for the CDR3 is TGTGCCAGCAGCCGGGGGCTCCGGGAGCAGTACTTC.